This T cell receptor beta chain was retrieved from a study of cytomegalovirus exposure and HLA in healthy donors. Turning to the study itself: Out of about 190 million T cells, an earlier analysis found roughly 110 million unique TCR beta sequences in total.

Notes on this clone: Its antigen is undetermined.

Overall study findings and caveats: Confirmation was obtained in vitro that three CMV-associated chains are specific for CMV antigens. According to the study, 180 or so TCR beta chains were cytomegalovirus-associated.

Germline V gene lookup returns CDR1 MGHRA and CDR2 YSYEKL. J lost 2 bases, V lost 1 base, and 7 bases had no gene match. The length of the CDR3 is 17 residues. The primer mix had 60 Vbeta and 13 Jbeta primers. In the original workflow: Later, an analysis found roughly 80 million unique TCR beta chains, and approximately 10 million of these were shared. Some clones are missing from TCRdb's copy, which holds only in-frame ones; the method was immunoSEQ multiplex PCR. V and J calls and clone size are as listed in that table; D and trimming were resolved from the DNA. The table records 250,000 or so clones, around 90% of them present only once.

This clonotype was obtained from a girl aged 2 to 9 in good health and CMV-seronegative. Material for sequencing was PBMCs. The V and J genes are TRBV4-1 and TRBJ2-1; 8 bases are shared with TRBD2. The CDR3 DNA is TGCGCCAGCAGCCAAGCAGACTCGGGACTAGCCTACAATGAGCAGTTCTTC. Protein product: CASSQADSGLAYNEQFF.